The 14 T cell receptor beta chains in this list originate from one sample, sequenced in a study of molecular identifiers for immune sequencing clone quantification. TCRdb itself ran the PCR reads through MiXCR, one entry per CDR3 protein. The table has 550,000 to 750,000 distinct CDR3 sequences, roughly 21% seen once; the top ten hold roughly 0.9%. Sequencing was carried out using naive CD8+ T cells from blood, with Jurkat cell RNA spiked in. Regarding subset: FACS-sorted CD8+CD4-CCR7+CD45RA+ naive T cells. The receptors here all came from a human donor in good health. Some libraries in this study had Jurkat cell RNA spiked in.

This clonotype was detected ten times or more. The V call is TRBV7-9, the J call TRBJ2-7; TRBD2 aligns across 10 bases. CDR1 is SEHNR, CDR2 FQNEAQ, per germline (reference sequence). This CDR3 has 15 amino acids. The V gene end was trimmed by 5 bases and the J gene end by 2 bases; junction bases not matched to a gene: 6. This CDR3 reads CASSREAGGPYEQYF. The CDR3 bases are TGTGCCAGCAGCCGTGAAGCGGGAGGGCCCTACGAGCAGTACTTC.

This clonotype was seen only a few times. The rearrangement joins TRBV12-3 or TRBV12-4 to TRBJ1-1, with a weak D call TRBD1 (5 bases). Trimming left V 3 bases short and J 0 bases short, with 8 bases between. The CDR3 contains 14 residues. The CDR3 DNA reads as TGTGCCAGCAGTTTTCCGACAGTGAACACTGAAGCTTTCTTT. As protein: CASSFPTVNTEAFF.

This clonotype was counted a few times. The chain recombines TRBV5-6 with TRBJ2-5; no clear D. Germline CDR1 is SGHDT and CDR2 is YYEEEE. This CDR3 is 12 amino acids long. V lost 4 bases and J 5 bases, leaving 9 bases between the germline ends. The CDR3 DNA reads as TGTGCCAGCAGCGGATCATGGGAGACCCAGTACTTC. Protein: CASSGSWETQYF.

This clonotype was seen at least ten times. The V and J genes are TRBV2 and TRBJ1-2; 8 bases map to TRBD1. The length of the CDR3 is 16 residues. Germline-derived CDR1 and CDR2 are SNHLY and FYNNEI. V shed 3 bases, J shed 4 bases, and the junction held 10 bases outside the gene matches. DNA for the CDR3: TGTGCCAGCAGTGATACAGGGGACAGGATTAGCTATGGCTACACCTTC. Encoded protein: CASSDTGDRISYGYTF.

Only one count was recorded for this clonotype. Being one base from a much bigger clone, this may be a read error. This chain joins TRBV2 and TRBJ2-7, with D perhaps TRBD2 (6 bases). CDR3 length: 15 residues. V dropped 4 bases and J dropped 3 bases, with 16 bases sitting between them. Germline-derived CDR1 and CDR2 are SNHLY and FYNNEI. The CDR3 region is CASSAARDFYYEQYF. The CDR3 region has the DNA TGTGCCAGCAGTGCAGCGAGGGACTTTTACTACGAGCAGTACTTC.

As to this clonotype: This may stem from a read error, because a much larger clone lies one nucleotide away. The chain's CDR3 is CASRTEQGAKTGTQYF. CDR3 nucleotides: TGTGCCAGCAGAACTGAACAGGGGGCGAAAACAGGTACGCAGTATTTT. The rearrangement links TRBV7-3 to TRBJ2-3, with 9 bases that match TRBD1. Germline lookup yields CDR1 SGHTA and CDR2 FQGTGA. The CDR3 has 16 amino acids.

This clonotype was observed a handful of times. The gene calls are TRBV27 and TRBJ1-1; no clear D gene. The germline gives CDR1 MNHEY, CDR2 SMNVEV (reference sequence). The V end lost 4 bases, the J end lost 3 bases, and 6 bases lay between the germline ends. This CDR3 region has 12 residues. The CDR3 DNA follows: TGTGCCAGCAGTTCGGCATACACTGAAGCTTTCTTT. Translation gives CASSSAYTEAFF.

This clonotype occurred many times. The J gene is TRBJ2-5, the V gene TRBV7-9, with D perhaps TRBD1 (7 bases). Germline V CDR1 and CDR2: SEHNR, FQNEAQ (reference sequence). Trimming took 4 bases from V and 4 from J, leaving 10 bases between them. The CDR3 has 13 residues. The CDR3 bases are TGTGCCAGCAGCTGGCAGGGGGGAGAGACCCAGTACTTC. Protein product: CASSWQGGETQYF.

This clonotype was found a few times. V gene TRBV28 combines with J gene TRBJ1-5; D remains unclear. The CDR3 covers 12 residues. Germline lookup yields CDR1 MDHEN and CDR2 SYDVKM. Trimming pared 2 bases from V and 9 bases from J, leaving 8 bases between. The DNA for the CDR3 is TGTGCCAGCAGTTTAAATGTGACGCCCCAGCATTTT. It is translated as CASSLNVTPQHF.

Worth noting for this clonotype: One end of the junction is discordant with germline, which a read error may explain. The V and J genes are TRBV2 and TRBJ2-5; D perhaps matches TRBD2 (5 bases). The CDR3 runs 13 residues. CDR1 is SNHLY and CDR2 is FYNNEI in the germline V gene. The CDR3 nucleotides read TGTGCCAGCAGGACTAACGCCCAAGGGACCCAGTACTTC. It encodes CASRTNAQGTQYF.

V is TRBV9 and J is TRBJ2-5; D might be TRBD2 (6 bases). There are 15 residues in the CDR3. V gave up 4 bases and J gave up 0 bases, with 13 bases separating them. In germline, CDR1 is SGDLS, CDR2 YYNGEE. CDR3 sequence (DNA): TGTGCCAGCAGCCCAGCCTGGGACTACCAAGAGACCCAGTACTTC. This translates into CASSPAWDYQETQYF. Variable domain in full (rest from reference TRBV9 and TRBJ2-5): DSGVTQTPKHLITATGQRVTLRCSPRSGDLSVYWYQQSLDQGLQFLIQYYNGEERAKGNILERFSAQQFPDLHSELNLSSLELGDSALYFCASSPAWDYQETQYFGPGTRLLVL.

This clonotype was detected ten times or more. The rearrangement uses TRBV7-9 and TRBJ2-7, with D perhaps matching TRBD1 (5 bases). V lost 6 bases to trimming and J lost 3 bases, with 12 bases between them. The CDR3 consists of 13 residues. Germline lookup yields CDR1 SEHNR and CDR2 FQNEAQ (reference sequence). The CDR3 bases are TGTGCCAGCAGTCCGACAGCTGTCTACGAGCAGTACTTC. Translated, it gives CASSPTAVYEQYF. Complete variable domain (other parts from reference TRBV7-9 and TRBJ2-7): DTGVSQNPRHKITKRGQNVTFRCDPISEHNRLYWYRQTLGQGPEFLTYFQNEAQLEKSRLLSDRFSAERPKGSFSTLEIQRTEQGDSAMYLCASSPTAVYEQYFGPGTRLTVT.

This clonotype has ten or more counts. The rearrangement joins TRBV4-3 to TRBJ2-7; D call uncertain. The CDR3 is 16 amino acids. The V end was cut by 0 bases, the J end by 1 base, with 13 bases between. Germline V lookup: CDR1 LGHNA, CDR2 YSLEER. This CDR3 reads CASSQDSNPRSYEQYF. CDR3 sequence (DNA): TGCGCCAGCAGCCAAGATAGCAACCCCCGGTCCTACGAGCAGTACTTC.

In this sample, this clonotype turned up many times. CDR3 in DNA: TGTGCCAGTAGACCAACAGATTACTCTGGAAACACCATATATTTT. It specifies CASRPTDYSGNTIYF. V usage is TRBV19 and J usage is TRBJ1-3; D gene unclear. The CDR3 length is 15 residues. Trimming cost V 6 bases and J 0 bases, with 12 bases left between them. From germline, CDR1 is LNHDA and CDR2 SQIVND (reference sequence).